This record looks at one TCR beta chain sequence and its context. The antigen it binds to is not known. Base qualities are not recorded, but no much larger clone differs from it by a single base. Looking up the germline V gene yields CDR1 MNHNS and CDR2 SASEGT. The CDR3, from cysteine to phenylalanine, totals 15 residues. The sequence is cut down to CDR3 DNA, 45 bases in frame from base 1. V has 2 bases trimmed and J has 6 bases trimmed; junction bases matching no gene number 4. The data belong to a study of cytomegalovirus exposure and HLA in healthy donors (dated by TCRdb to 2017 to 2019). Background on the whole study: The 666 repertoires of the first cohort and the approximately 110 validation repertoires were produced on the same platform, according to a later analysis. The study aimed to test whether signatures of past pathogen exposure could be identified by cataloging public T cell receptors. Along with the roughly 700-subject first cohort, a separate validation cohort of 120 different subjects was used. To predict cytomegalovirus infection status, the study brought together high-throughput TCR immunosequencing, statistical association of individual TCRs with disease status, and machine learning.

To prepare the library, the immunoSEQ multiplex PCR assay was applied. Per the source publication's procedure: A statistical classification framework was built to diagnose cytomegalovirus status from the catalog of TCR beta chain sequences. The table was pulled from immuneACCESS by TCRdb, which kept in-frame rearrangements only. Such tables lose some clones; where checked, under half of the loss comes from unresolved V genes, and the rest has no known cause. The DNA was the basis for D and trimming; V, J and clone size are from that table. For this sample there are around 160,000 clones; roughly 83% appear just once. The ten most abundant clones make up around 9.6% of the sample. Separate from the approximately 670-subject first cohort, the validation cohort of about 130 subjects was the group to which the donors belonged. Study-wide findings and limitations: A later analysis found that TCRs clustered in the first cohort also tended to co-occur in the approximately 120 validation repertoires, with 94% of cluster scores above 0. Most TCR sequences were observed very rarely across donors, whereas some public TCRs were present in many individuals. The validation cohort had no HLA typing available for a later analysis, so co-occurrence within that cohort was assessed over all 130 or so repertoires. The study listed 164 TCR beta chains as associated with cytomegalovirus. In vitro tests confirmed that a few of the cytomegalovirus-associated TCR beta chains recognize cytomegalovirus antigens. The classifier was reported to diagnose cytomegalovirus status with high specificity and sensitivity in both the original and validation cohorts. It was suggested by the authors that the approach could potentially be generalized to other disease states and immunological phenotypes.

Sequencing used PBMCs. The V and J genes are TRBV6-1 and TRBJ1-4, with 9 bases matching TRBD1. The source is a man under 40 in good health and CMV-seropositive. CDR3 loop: CASSETDRGYEKLFF. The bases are TGTGCCAGCAGTGAAACGGACAGGGGTTATGAAAAACTGTTTTTT.